What follows are 32 T cell receptor beta chains derived from one specimen sequenced in a study of cytomegalovirus exposure and HLA in healthy donors. It was with 60 Vbeta and 13 Jbeta primers that the PCR ran. Method: immunoSEQ multiplex PCR; TCRdb's copy keeps in-frame clones and lacks some. This sample carries about 110,000 clones, 69% of them seen once, and the ten largest clones take approximately 5.4%. Source material: PBMCs. The source is a woman aged 65 to 85 in good health and CMV-seropositive.

Note on this clone: Other DNA variants within this sample encode the same CDR3. V and J are TRBV6-5 and TRBJ1-4; tentatively, D is TRBD1 (5 bases). CDR1 MNHEY and CDR2 SVGAGI come from the germline V gene. The CDR3 totals 12 residues. V lost 8 bases and J 11 bases, leaving 15 bases between the germline ends. The CDR3 DNA reads as TGTGCCAGCGGGGAGGGGTTGGGGAAACTGTTTTTT. This codes for CASGEGLGKLFF.

The J gene is TRBJ2-2, the V gene TRBV6-4, with 9 bases matching TRBD2. Trimming cost V 4 bases and J 6 bases; bases outside gene matches: 6. CDR1 is MRHNA and CDR2 is SNTAGT in the germline V gene. The CDR3 length is 15 residues. CDR3 amino acids: CASSVASGAAGELFF. CDR3 sequence (DNA): TGTGCCAGCAGTGTGGCTAGCGGGGCCGCCGGGGAGCTGTTTTTT.

This sequence joins TRBV28 and TRBJ1-2; TRBD1 matches 10 bases. The CDR3 is 19 amino acids. Germline CDR1 reads MDHEN; CDR2 reads SYDVKM. V gave up 2 bases and J gave up 6 bases; unmatched junction bases: 18. CDR3 nucleotides: TGTGCCAGCAGTTTACCCCCAGGAATTTCGGGACAGGGGCTAGATGGCTACACCTTC. Its translation is CASSLPPGISGQGLDGYTF.

The chain is built from TRBV19 and TRBJ2-5; D not resolved. The germline CDR1 and CDR2 sequences are LNHDA and SQIVND (reference sequence). The CDR3 sequence is 11 residues long. The V and J ends lost 3 bases and 3 bases respectively, with 2 bases between them. The CDR3 nucleotides read TGTGCCAGTAGTATCGAAGAGACCCAGTACTTC. Translated: CASSIEETQYF. The full variable domain, completed using reference TRBV19 and TRBJ2-5, is DGGITQSPKYLFRKEGQNVTLSCEQNLNHDAMYWYRQDPGQGLRLIYYSQIVNDFQKGDIAEGYSVSREKKESFPLTVTSAQKNPTAFYLCASSIEETQYFGPGTRLLVL.

V and J are TRBV7-9 and TRBJ2-7; D is unresolved. CDR1 is SEHNR and CDR2 is FQNEAQ in the germline V gene (reference sequence). Trimming left V 2 bases short and J 0 bases short, with 11 bases between. The CDR3 loop spans 15 amino acids. DNA of the CDR3: TGTGCCAGCAGCTTAAATCCGGGTAGCTCCTACGAGCAGTACTTC. This sequence encodes CASSLNPGSSYEQYF.

This clone was observed a few times. The V call is TRBV10-3, the J call TRBJ2-7, with 7 bases identical to TRBD1. This CDR3 contains 14 residues. Germline trimming cut 4 bases from V and 1 base from J; bases unmatched to any gene: 4. CDR1 and CDR2 from the germline V gene are ENHRY and SYGVKD. The chain's CDR3 is CAISGGTASYEQYF. The CDR3 bases are TGTGCCATCAGTGGAGGGACAGCTTCCTACGAGCAGTACTTC.

V usage is TRBV19 and J usage is TRBJ2-2; maybe TRBD1 (6 bases). Germline CDR1 reads LNHDA; CDR2 reads SQIVND (reference sequence). CDR3 size: 13 residues. V gave up 4 bases and J gave up 8 bases, with 11 bases separating them. Written as DNA, the CDR3 is TGTGCCAGTAGTAGGGACAATTTGGGGGAGCTGTTTTTT. Its protein is CASSRDNLGELFF.

J is TRBJ2-1 and V is TRBV19; 7 bases fit TRBD2. Per germline, CDR1 LNHDA and CDR2 SQIVND (reference sequence). The CDR3 covers 15 residues. J lost 6 bases, V lost 3 bases, and 8 bases had no gene match. This CDR3 is CASSIVFPGGNEQFF. In nucleotides, the CDR3 is TGTGCCAGTAGTATCGTCTTCCCGGGGGGCAATGAGCAGTTCTTC.

This chain connects TRBV5-1 to TRBJ2-5, with TRBD2 matching over 7 bases. CDR3 length: 16 amino acids. Looked up from germline, CDR1 is SGHRS and CDR2 is YFSETQ. Trimming took 3 bases from V and 0 from J; bases not matched to a gene: 8. CDR3 nucleotide sequence: TGCGCCAGCAGCTCCGGGACTAAGGGCCACCAAGAGACCCAGTACTTC. Translation gives CASSSGTKGHQETQYF. Supplemented by reference TRBV5-1 and TRBJ2-5, the full variable domain reads KAGVTQTPRYLIKTRGQQVTLSCSPISGHRSVSWYQQTPGQGLQFLFEYFSETQRNKGNFPGRFSGRQFSNSRSEMNVSTLELGDSALYLCASSSGTKGHQETQYFGPGTRLLVL.

This clone has a single count. This chain connects TRBV10-3 to TRBJ1-6, with 10 bases matching TRBD1. This CDR3 has 15 amino acids. The germline V gene encodes CDR1 ENHRY and CDR2 SYGVKD. J was trimmed by 7 bases and V by 4 bases; bases with no gene match: 4. DNA of the CDR3: TGTGCCATCAGTGGACAGGGGGCGCGGAATTCACCCCTCCACTTT. Translated: CAISGQGARNSPLHF.

This sequence joins TRBV27 and TRBJ2-5; 8 nucleotides agree with TRBD1. The CDR3 runs 16 residues. Germline assignment: CDR1 MNHEY and CDR2 SMNVEV (reference sequence). With V trimmed by 9 bases and J by 1 base, 13 bases remained unmatched. The CDR3 sequence: CASGRAGGPPQETQYF. CDR3 DNA: TGTGCCAGTGGTAGAGCAGGGGGCCCCCCCCAAGAGACCCAGTACTTC.

The rearrangement joins TRBV30 to TRBJ2-2; D is unresolved. Germline V gives CDR1 GTSNPN, CDR2 SVGIG (reference sequence). The CDR3 is made up of 15 amino acids. V was shortened by 2 bases and J by 1 base, with 11 bases between the two germline ends. The CDR3 coding sequence is TGTGCCTGGAGTTTCGGGTCTTTGAACACCGGGGAGCTGTTTTTT. The encoded protein is CAWSFGSLNTGELFF.

In its sample, this clone was seen once. V usage is TRBV11-1 and J usage is TRBJ2-3; D possibly corresponds to TRBD2 (5 bases). The germline CDR1 and CDR2 sequences are SGHAT and FQDESV (reference sequence). The CDR3 consists of 15 residues. Trimming took 5 bases from V and 0 from J, leaving 12 bases between them. The CDR3 spells CASSPGVPSTDTQYF. The CDR3 nucleotides read TGTGCCAGCAGCCCCGGGGTCCCTAGCACAGATACGCAGTATTTT.

This rearrangement joins TRBV20-1 to TRBJ1-2, with D possibly being TRBD1 (6 bases). CDR1 is DFQATT, CDR2 SNEGSKA, per germline (reference sequence). This CDR3 spans 11 amino acids. Trimming removed 4 bases from V and 8 bases from J, with 11 bases in between. As DNA, the CDR3 is TGCAGTGCTACCAGGGGCGAGGGCTACACCTTC. Translated, it gives CSATRGEGYTF.

The rearrangement uses TRBV7-2 and TRBJ2-7; 12 bases agree with TRBD2. V shed 1 base, J shed 7 bases, and the junction held 2 bases outside the gene matches. The germline gives CDR1 SGHTA, CDR2 FQGNSA. CDR3 length equals 14 residues. The CDR3 DNA reads as TGTGCCAGCAGCTTAGAGCTAGCGGGGGGGGAGCAGTACTTC. This encodes CASSLELAGGEQYF.

The rearrangement joins TRBV5-6 to TRBJ2-3, with 8 bases that match TRBD2. CDR3 size: 18 residues. CDR1 and CDR2 from the germline V gene are SGHDT and YYEEEE. V was clipped by 1 base and J by 7 bases; unmatched bases: 17. The CDR3: CASSLRLAGGATENTQYF. The CDR3 DNA reads TGTGCCAGCAGCTTGCGCCTAGCGGGTGGGGCAACGGAAAATACGCAGTATTTT.

This rearrangement joins TRBV30 to TRBJ1-4, with a weak D call TRBD1 (5 bases). The germline V gene has CDR1 GTSNPN and CDR2 SVGIG (reference sequence). Trimming cost V 3 bases and J 8 bases, with 19 bases left between them. CDR3 size: 15 residues. The CDR3 loop is CAWRMQTVRGEKLFF. The CDR3 coding sequence is TGTGCCTGGAGGATGCAGACTGTTCGGGGGGAAAAACTGTTTTTT.

V is TRBV30 and J is TRBJ2-7, with 14 bases aligning to TRBD2. CDR3 size: 15 residues. V was pared by 1 base and J by 2 bases, with 1 base of the junction left unmatched. Germline lookup yields CDR1 GTSNPN and CDR2 SVGIG (reference sequence). The CDR3 loop reads CAWSETSGGAYEQYF. The CDR3 bases are TGTGCCTGGAGTGAGACTAGCGGGGGGGCCTACGAGCAGTACTTC. Combining the CDR3 with reference TRBV30 and TRBJ2-7 gives the whole variable domain SQTIHQWPATLVQPVGSPLSLECTVEGTSNPNLYWYRQAAGRGLQLLFYSVGIGQISSEVPQNLSASRPQDRQFILSSKKLLLSDSGFYLCAWSETSGGAYEQYFGPGTRLTVT.

J is TRBJ2-1 and V is TRBV4-1, with 9 bases identical to TRBD2. Germline values: CDR1 MGHRA, CDR2 YSYEKL. V shed 2 bases and J 5 bases; nucleotides not matched to a gene: 4. CDR3 size: 15 residues. CDR3 DNA: TGCGCCAGCAGCCAATTAGCGGGGGCCAACAATGAGCAGTTCTTC. Translated: CASSQLAGANNEQFF.

CDR3 in DNA: TGTGCCAGCAGCGGGGCGGGGGAAACTGGCTACACCTTC. Amino acids: CASSGAGETGYTF. This sequence joins TRBV6-1 and TRBJ1-2, with a tentative D call TRBD1 (5 bases). Germline-derived CDR1 and CDR2 are MNHNS and SASEGT. The CDR3 runs 13 residues. V was trimmed by 6 bases and J by 7 bases, leaving 15 bases between them.

The chain uses TRBV30 and TRBJ2-5; D is undetermined. Germline V gives CDR1 GTSNPN, CDR2 SVGIG (reference sequence). V lost 2 bases, J lost 5 bases, and 6 bases lay in between. The CDR3 runs to 11 residues. This chain's CDR3 is CAWSSRETQYF. CDR3 sequence (DNA): TGTGCCTGGAGTTCCCGGGAGACCCAGTACTTC. The full variable domain, with the rest looked up from reference TRBV30 and TRBJ2-5, is SQTIHQWPATLVQPVGSPLSLECTVEGTSNPNLYWYRQAAGRGLQLLFYSVGIGQISSEVPQNLSASRPQDRQFILSSKKLLLSDSGFYLCAWSSRETQYFGPGTRLLVL.

This sequence joins TRBV9 and TRBJ1-6, with TRBD1 as a possible D gene (5 bases). Trimming took off 0 bases at V and 7 bases at J, with 11 bases between the two ends. Germline CDR1 SGDLS, CDR2 YYNGEE. The length of the CDR3 is 15 residues. The CDR3 coding sequence is TGTGCCAGCAGCGTAGGTCCAGGGTTAAATTCACCCCTCCACTTT. Protein: CASSVGPGLNSPLHF.

The V gene is TRBV5-1, the J gene TRBJ2-3, with a tentative D call TRBD1 (6 bases). Trimming stripped 2 bases from V and 3 bases from J, with 16 bases between. The CDR3 is 16 amino acids. Looked up from germline, CDR1 is SGHRS and CDR2 is YFSETQ. The CDR3 is CASSFFDRSGTDTQYF. As DNA, the CDR3 is TGCGCCAGCAGCTTCTTTGACAGGAGTGGTACAGATACGCAGTATTTT.

The V and J genes are TRBV4-3 and TRBJ1-2; a possible D gene is TRBD1 (5 bases). The CDR3 has 14 amino acids. V was cut by 0 bases and J by 6 bases, with 11 bases left in between. Germline CDR1 and CDR2: LGHNA and YSLEER. The CDR3 region has the DNA TGCGCCAGCAGCCAAGAATGGCAGGGTCATGGCTACACCTTC. Translated: CASSQEWQGHGYTF.

This chain connects TRBV19 to TRBJ1-1; D call uncertain. V lost 8 bases and J 1 base, leaving 8 bases between the germline ends. The germline CDR1 and CDR2 sequences are LNHDA and SQIVND (reference sequence). The CDR3 spans 12 residues. CDR3 sequence reads: CASGPRNTEAFF. The CDR3, as DNA: TGTGCCAGTGGCCCCAGGAACACTGAAGCTTTCTTT.

This chain links TRBV7-9 with TRBJ1-1; D is unclear. The CDR3 is 14 residues long. V lost 0 bases and J 1 base, leaving 6 bases between the germline ends. Per the germline V gene, CDR1 is SEHNR and CDR2 is FQNEAQ (reference sequence). Written as DNA, the CDR3 is TGTGCCAGCAGCTTAGCGTCAGAGAACACTGAAGCTTTCTTT. The encoded protein is CASSLASENTEAFF.

This sequence joins TRBV2 and TRBJ1-2; 12 nucleotides match TRBD1. Germline V gene lookup returns CDR1 SNHLY and CDR2 FYNNEI. V was clipped by 4 bases and J by 3 bases; unmatched bases: 24. The CDR3 length is 22 residues. CDR3 sequence: CASSGTRDRGRDDGELYYGYTF. The DNA of the CDR3 is TGTGCCAGCAGTGGGACCCGGGACAGGGGGCGCGACGACGGGGAGCTGTACTATGGCTACACCTTC.

This chain links TRBV4-2 with TRBJ2-3; 10 nucleotides match TRBD1. The ends lost 8 bases at V and 4 bases at J; junction bases unmatched: 3. Germline V gene data show CDR1 as LGHNA and CDR2 as YNFKEQ. There are 13 residues in the CDR3. For the CDR3, the DNA is TGTGCCAGCGGGGGACAGGGGCCAGATACGCAGTATTTT. Encoded protein: CASGGQGPDTQYF.

The CDR3 nucleotides are TGTGCCAGCAGTCCTGGGAGAGCGGGGGAAGATACGCAGTATTTT. This gives the protein CASSPGRAGEDTQYF. The J gene is TRBJ2-3, the V gene TRBV6-6; 8 bases match TRBD2. Germline CDR1 MNHNY, CDR2 SVGAGI (reference sequence). The CDR3 runs 15 residues. J gave up 5 bases and V 5 bases, and 9 bases lay outside the gene matches.

This clone occurred a few times. This rearrangement joins TRBV10-3 to TRBJ1-2; 8 bases match TRBD1. Per the germline V gene, CDR1 is ENHRY and CDR2 is SYGVKD. The ends lost 5 bases at V and 4 bases at J; junction bases unmatched: 6. The CDR3 covers 14 residues. CDR3 loop: CAISHGTGSYGYTF. The CDR3 coding sequence is TGTGCCATCAGTCACGGGACAGGCTCCTATGGCTACACCTTC.

V and J are TRBV7-2 and TRBJ2-4; TRBD2 might be the D (5 bases). The CDR3 has 16 residues. Trimming left V 0 bases short and J 2 bases short, with 11 bases between. Germline V gene lookup returns CDR1 SGHTA and CDR2 FQGNSA. The CDR3 DNA reads as TGTGCCAGCAGCTTAGCATATGGACTTACCAAAAACATTCAGTACTTC. Translating gives CASSLAYGLTKNIQYF.

The CDR3 DNA reads TGCGCCAGCAGCTTGATGACTGGTACCACAGATACGCAGTATTTT. Translating gives CASSLMTGTTDTQYF. This sequence joins TRBV5-1 and TRBJ2-3; D is unclear. The CDR3 sequence is 15 residues long. V lost 1 base, J lost 2 bases, and 11 bases lay in between. The germline V gene encodes CDR1 SGHRS and CDR2 YFSETQ.